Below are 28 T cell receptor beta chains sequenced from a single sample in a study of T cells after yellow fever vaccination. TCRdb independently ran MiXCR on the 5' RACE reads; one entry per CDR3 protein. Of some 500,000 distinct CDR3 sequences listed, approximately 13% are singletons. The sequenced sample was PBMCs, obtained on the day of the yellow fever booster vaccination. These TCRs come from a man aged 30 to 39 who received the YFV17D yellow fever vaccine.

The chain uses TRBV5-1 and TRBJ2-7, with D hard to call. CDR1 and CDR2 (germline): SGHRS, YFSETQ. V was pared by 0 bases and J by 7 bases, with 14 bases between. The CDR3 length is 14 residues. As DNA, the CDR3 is TGCGCCAGCAGCTTGGATTACGGAGATAGGGAGCAGTACTTC. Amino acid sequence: CASSLDYGDREQYF. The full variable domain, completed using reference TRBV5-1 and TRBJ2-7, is KAGVTQTPRYLIKTRGQQVTLSCSPISGHRSVSWYQQTPGQGLQFLFEYFSETQRNKGNFPGRFSGRQFSNSRSEMNVSTLELGDSALYLCASSLDYGDREQYFGPGTRLTVT.

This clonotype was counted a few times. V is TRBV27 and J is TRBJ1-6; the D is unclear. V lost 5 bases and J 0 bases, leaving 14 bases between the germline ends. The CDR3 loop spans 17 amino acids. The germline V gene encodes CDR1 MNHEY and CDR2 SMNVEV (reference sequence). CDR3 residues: CASSPRPPSSYNSPLHF. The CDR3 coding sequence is TGTGCCAGCAGTCCCCGTCCCCCGAGCTCCTATAATTCACCCCTCCACTTT.

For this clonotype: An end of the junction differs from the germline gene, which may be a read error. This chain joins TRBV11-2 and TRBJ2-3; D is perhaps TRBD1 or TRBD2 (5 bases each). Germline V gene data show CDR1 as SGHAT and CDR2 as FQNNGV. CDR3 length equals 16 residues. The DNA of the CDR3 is TGTGCCAGCAGCTTAGTGGTAGGCTCTAGCACAGGTACGCAGTATTTT. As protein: CASSLVVGSSTGTQYF.

The CDR3 reads CASSKTSGVVTDTQYF. CDR3 nucleotide sequence: TGTGCCAGCAGCAAGACTAGCGGGGTCGTCACAGATACGCAGTATTTT. The gene calls are TRBV7-6 and TRBJ2-3; TRBD2 aligns across 11 bases. J was trimmed by 2 bases and V by 5 bases; bases with no gene match: 6. The CDR3 covers 16 residues. CDR1 SGHVS and CDR2 FNYEAQ come from the germline V gene.

The DNA for the CDR3 is TGTGCCAGTAGCCCGGGAAGAAAAAACATTCAGTACTTC. This encodes CASSPGRKNIQYF. The V gene is TRBV19, the J gene TRBJ2-4; D is possibly TRBD2 (5 bases). V was trimmed by 6 bases and J by 4 bases, leaving 10 bases between them. Germline CDR1 reads LNHDA; CDR2 reads SQIVND (reference sequence). The CDR3 covers 13 residues.

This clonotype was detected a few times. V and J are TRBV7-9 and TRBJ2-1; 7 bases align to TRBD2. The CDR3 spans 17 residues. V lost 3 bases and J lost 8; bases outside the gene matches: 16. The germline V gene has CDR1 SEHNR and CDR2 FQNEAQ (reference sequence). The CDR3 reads CASSFHSSGSIVDEQFF. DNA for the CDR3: TGTGCCAGCAGCTTCCACTCTAGCGGCAGTATAGTAGATGAGCAGTTCTTC.

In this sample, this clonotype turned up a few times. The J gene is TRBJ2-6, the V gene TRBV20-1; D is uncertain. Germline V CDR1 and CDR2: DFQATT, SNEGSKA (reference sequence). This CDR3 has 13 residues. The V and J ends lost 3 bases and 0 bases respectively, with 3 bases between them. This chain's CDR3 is CSASFSGANVLTF. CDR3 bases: TGCAGTGCTAGTTTCTCTGGGGCCAACGTCCTGACTTTC.

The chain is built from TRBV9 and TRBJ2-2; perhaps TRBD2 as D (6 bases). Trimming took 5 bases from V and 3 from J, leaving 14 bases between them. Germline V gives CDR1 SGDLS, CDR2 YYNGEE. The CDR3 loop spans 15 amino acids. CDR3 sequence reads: CASSEIGGDTGELFF. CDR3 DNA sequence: TGTGCCAGCAGTGAAATCGGGGGTGACACCGGGGAGCTGTTTTTT.

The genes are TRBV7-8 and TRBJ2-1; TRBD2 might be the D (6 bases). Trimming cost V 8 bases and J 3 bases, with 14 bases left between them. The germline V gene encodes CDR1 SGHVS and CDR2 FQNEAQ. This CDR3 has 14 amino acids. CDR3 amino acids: CASGLREFYNEQFF. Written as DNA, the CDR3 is TGTGCCAGCGGGCTTCGGGAGTTCTACAATGAGCAGTTCTTC.

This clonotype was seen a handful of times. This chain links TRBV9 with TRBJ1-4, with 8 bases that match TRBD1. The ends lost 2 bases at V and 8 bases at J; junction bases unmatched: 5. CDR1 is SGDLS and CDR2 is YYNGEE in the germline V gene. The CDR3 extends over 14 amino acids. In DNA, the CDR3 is TGTGCCAGCAGCGTCGAGGGGACAGGCGAAAAACTGTTTTTT. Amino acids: CASSVEGTGEKLFF.

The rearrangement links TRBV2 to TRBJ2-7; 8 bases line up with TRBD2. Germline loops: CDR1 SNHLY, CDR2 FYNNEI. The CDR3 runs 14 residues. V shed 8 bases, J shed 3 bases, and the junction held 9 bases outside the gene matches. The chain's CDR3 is CASLETSDFYEQYF. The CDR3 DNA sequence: TGTGCCAGCCTGGAGACTAGCGACTTCTACGAGCAGTACTTC.

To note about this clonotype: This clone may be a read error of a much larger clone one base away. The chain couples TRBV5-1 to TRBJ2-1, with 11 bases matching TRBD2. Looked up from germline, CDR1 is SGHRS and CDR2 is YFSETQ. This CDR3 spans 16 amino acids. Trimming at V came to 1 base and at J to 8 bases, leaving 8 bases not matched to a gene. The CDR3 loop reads CASSLLVTSGTDEQFF. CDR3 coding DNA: TGCGCCAGCAGCTTGTTGGTGACTAGCGGGACGGATGAGCAGTTCTTC.

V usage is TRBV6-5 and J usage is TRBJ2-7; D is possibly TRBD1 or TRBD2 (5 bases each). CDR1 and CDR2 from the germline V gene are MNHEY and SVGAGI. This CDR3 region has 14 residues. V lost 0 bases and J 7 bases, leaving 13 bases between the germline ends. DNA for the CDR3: TGTGCCAGCAGTTACTCCAGAGGGGCGGGTGAGCAGTACTTC. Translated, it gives CASSYSRGAGEQYF.

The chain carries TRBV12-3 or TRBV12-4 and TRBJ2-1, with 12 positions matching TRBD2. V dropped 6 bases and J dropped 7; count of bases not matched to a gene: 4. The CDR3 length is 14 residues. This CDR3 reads CASRASGRANEQFF. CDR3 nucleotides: TGTGCCAGCAGGGCTAGCGGGAGGGCAAATGAGCAGTTCTTC.

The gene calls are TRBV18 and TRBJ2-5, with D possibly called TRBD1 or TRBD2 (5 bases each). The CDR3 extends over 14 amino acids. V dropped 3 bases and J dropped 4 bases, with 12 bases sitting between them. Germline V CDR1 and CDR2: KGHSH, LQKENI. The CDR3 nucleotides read TGTGCCAGCTCACCGTGGGACGGACGAGAGACCCAGTACTTC. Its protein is CASSPWDGRETQYF. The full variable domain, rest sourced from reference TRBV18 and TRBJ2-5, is NAGVMQNPRHLVRRRGQEARLRCSPMKGHSHVYWYRQLPEEGLKFMVYLQKENIIDESGMPKERFSAEFPKEGPSILRIQQVVRGDSAAYFCASSPWDGRETQYFGPGTRLLVL.

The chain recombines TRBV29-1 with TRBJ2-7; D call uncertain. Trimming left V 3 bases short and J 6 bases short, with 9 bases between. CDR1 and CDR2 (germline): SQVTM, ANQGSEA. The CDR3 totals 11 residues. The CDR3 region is CSVDLGAEQYF. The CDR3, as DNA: TGCAGCGTTGACCTTGGTGCCGAGCAGTACTTC.

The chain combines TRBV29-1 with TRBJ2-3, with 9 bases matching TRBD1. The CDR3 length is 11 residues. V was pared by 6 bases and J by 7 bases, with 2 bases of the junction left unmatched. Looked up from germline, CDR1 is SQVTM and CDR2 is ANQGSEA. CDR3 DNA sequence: TGCAGCGTGGGACAGGGTCATACGCAGTATTTT. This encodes CSVGQGHTQYF.

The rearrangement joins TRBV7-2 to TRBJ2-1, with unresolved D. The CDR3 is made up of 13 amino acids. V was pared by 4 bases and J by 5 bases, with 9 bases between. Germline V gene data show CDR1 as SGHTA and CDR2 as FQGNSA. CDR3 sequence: CASSSYSHNEQFF. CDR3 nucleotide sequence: TGTGCCAGCAGCTCGTACAGTCACAATGAGCAGTTCTTC.

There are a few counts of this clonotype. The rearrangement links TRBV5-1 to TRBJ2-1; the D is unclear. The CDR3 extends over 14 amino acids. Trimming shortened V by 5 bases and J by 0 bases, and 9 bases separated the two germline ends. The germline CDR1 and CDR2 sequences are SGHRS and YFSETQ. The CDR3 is CASRIQSSYNEQFF. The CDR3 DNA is TGCGCCAGCAGGATACAGAGCTCCTACAATGAGCAGTTCTTC.

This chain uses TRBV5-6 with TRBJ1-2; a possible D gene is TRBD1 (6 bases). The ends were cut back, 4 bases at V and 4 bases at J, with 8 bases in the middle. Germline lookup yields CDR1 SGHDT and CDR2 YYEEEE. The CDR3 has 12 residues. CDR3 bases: TGTGCCAGCAGCATGGACAGCTATGGCTACACCTTC. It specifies CASSMDSYGYTF.

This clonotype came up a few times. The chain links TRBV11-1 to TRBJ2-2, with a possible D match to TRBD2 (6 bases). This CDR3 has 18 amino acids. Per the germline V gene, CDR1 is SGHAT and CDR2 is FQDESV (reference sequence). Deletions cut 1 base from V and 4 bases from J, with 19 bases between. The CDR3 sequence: CASSLGATGVRSTGELFF. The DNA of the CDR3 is TGTGCCAGCAGCTTAGGCGCAACGGGAGTAAGGTCCACCGGGGAGCTGTTTTTT. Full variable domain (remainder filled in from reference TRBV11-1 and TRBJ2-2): EAEVAQSPRYKITEKSQAVAFWCDPISGHATLYWYRQILGQGPELLVQFQDESVVDDSQLPKDRFSAERLKGVDSTLKIQPAELGDSAMYLCASSLGATGVRSTGELFFGEGSRLTVL.

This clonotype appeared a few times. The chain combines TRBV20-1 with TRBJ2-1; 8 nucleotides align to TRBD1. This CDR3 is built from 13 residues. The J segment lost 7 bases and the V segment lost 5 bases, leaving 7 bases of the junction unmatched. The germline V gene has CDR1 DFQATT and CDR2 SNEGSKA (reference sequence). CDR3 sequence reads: CSAYQGAQNEQFF. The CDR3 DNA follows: TGCAGTGCTTACCAGGGGGCGCAGAATGAGCAGTTCTTC.

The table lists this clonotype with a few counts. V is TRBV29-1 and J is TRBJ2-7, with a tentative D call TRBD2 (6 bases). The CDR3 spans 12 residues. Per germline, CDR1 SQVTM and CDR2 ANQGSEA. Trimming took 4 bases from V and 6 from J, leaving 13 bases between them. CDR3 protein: CSVGRRGGEQYF. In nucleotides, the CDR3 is TGCAGCGTTGGTCGGCGGGGTGGCGAGCAGTACTTC.

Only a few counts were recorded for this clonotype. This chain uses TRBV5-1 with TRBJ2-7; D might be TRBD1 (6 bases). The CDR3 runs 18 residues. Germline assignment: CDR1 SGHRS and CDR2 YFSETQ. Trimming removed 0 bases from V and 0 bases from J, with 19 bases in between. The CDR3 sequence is CASSLEGGWGPSSYEQYF. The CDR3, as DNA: TGCGCCAGCAGCTTGGAGGGCGGCTGGGGGCCGAGCTCCTACGAGCAGTACTTC.

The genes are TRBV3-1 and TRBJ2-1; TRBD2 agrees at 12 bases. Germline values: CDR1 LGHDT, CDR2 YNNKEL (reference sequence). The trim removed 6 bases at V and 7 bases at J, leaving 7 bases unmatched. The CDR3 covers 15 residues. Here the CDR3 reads CASRSTSGSMNEQFF. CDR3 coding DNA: TGTGCCAGCAGGTCGACTAGCGGGAGTATGAATGAGCAGTTCTTC.

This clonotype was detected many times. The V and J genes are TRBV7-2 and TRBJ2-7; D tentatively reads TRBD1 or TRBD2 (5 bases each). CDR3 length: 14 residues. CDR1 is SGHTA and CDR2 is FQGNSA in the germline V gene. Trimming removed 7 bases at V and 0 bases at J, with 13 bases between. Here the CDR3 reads CASKFGTNSYEQYF. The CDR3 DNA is TGTGCCAGCAAATTCGGGACGAACTCCTACGAGCAGTACTTC.

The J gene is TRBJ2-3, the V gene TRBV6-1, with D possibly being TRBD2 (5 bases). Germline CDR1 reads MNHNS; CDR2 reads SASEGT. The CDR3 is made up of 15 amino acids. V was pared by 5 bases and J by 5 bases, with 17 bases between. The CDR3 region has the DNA TGTGCCAGCAGTCTCACCGGACTCCCACAAGATACGCAGTATTTT. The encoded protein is CASSLTGLPQDTQYF.

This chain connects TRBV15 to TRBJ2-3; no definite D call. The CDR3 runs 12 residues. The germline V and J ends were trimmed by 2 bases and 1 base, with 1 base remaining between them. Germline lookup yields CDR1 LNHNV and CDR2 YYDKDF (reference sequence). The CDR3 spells CATSRRTDTQYF. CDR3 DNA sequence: TGTGCCACCAGCAGACGCACAGATACGCAGTATTTT.